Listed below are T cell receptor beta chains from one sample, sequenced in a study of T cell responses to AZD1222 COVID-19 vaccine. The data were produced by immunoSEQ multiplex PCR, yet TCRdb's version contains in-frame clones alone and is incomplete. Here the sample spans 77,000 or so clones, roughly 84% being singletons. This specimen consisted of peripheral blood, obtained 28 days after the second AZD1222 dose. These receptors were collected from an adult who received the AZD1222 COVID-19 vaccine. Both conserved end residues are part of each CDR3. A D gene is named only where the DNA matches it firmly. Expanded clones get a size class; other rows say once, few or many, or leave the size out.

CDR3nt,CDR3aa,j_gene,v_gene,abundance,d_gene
TGTGCCAGCAGTTATAGCGGCGGGCCCTACGAGCAGTACTTC,CASSYSGGPYEQYF,TRBJ2-7,TRBV6-5,.,.
TGTGCCAGCAGCTGGAGACGCTATGGCTACACCTTC,CASSWRRYGYTF,TRBJ1-2,TRBV7-9,.,.
TGTGCCAGTCTGAAAGAGAGGACAGGGCGGGGTCAGCCCCAGCATTTT,CASLKERTGRGQPQHF,TRBJ1-5,TRBV19,.,TRBD1
TGTGCCAGCAGCTTGCGGGAGGGGACAGGGGGTGTCTATGGCTACACCTTC,CASSLREGTGGVYGYTF,TRBJ1-2,TRBV7-2,.,TRBD1
TGTGCCAGCAGCTTACAGGCAGGGAGTAATTCACCCCTCCACTTT,CASSLQAGSNSPLHF,TRBJ1-6,TRBV7-9,.,.
TGTGCCAGCAGATCACTTGGACAGCCCTCCTACGAGCAGTACTTC,CASRSLGQPSYEQYF,TRBJ2-7,TRBV27,.,.
TGTGCCAGCTCCCCAGCGGCAAGCCATATGAACACTGAAGCTTTCTTT,CASSPAASHMNTEAFF,TRBJ1-1,TRBV18,.,.
TGTGCCTGGAGTGGACAGGGTTACTCTGGAAACACCATATATTTT,CAWSGQGYSGNTIYF,TRBJ1-3,TRBV30,.,TRBD1
TGCGCCAGCAGCCAAGACCCCAAGGGGAGAGGCTACACCTTC,CASSQDPKGRGYTF,TRBJ1-2,TRBV4-3,.,.
TGTGCCAGCAGCCAAGGACAGGGGCTTATCTACAATGAGCAGTTCTTC,CASSQGQGLIYNEQFF,TRBJ2-1,TRBV7-9,.,TRBD1
TGTGCCAGCAACCTTCCAAGCCGGGACAGGGGGTATGGCTACACCTTC,CASNLPSRDRGYGYTF,TRBJ1-2,TRBV11-2,once,TRBD1
TGTGCCAGCAGCCGGGTAGAGGGGAGGGGGCTGAACACTGAAGCTTTCTTT,CASSRVEGRGLNTEAFF,TRBJ1-1,TRBV3-1/TRBV3-2,.,TRBD1
TGTGCCAGCAGCTTGGGACAGAACAATCAGCCCCAGCATTTT,CASSLGQNNQPQHF,TRBJ1-5,TRBV7-2,.,TRBD1
TGTGCCAGCAACTCCGGGAGAACGTACTATGGCTACACCTTC,CASNSGRTYYGYTF,TRBJ1-2,TRBV2,once,.
TGTGCCAGTAGTTGGGACAGGGGGAACACTGAAGCTTTCTTT,CASSWDRGNTEAFF,TRBJ1-1,TRBV19,.,TRBD1